This T cell receptor (beta chain) was captured in a study of beta chain features in type 1 diabetes. Whole-study findings and limits: A possible short-template PCR bias applies equally to patients and controls. A pattern of fewer insertions and more deletions at VDJ junctions was seen in type 1 diabetes patients. Moderate yet significant TCRB CDR3 shortening was seen in Type 1 diabetes patients in all four CD4+ subsets. In comparison with healthy donors, patients had naive, central memory and Treg TCRB repertoires that appeared more similar.

Expressed TCRB transcripts were sequenced because the isolated RNA had all been reverse transcribed beforehand. The repertoire was sequenced with immunoSEQ multiplex PCR; TCRdb's copy has only in-frame clones and lacks some. This sample carries about 370,000 clones, over 8.5% of them seen once, and the ten largest clones take over 0.45%. With respect to this clone: Its specificity is not known.

The junction had 10 bases not matched to a gene; V was cut back by 3 bases and J by 5 bases. This CDR3 comprises 16 residues. CDR1 and CDR2 (germline): SEHNR, FQNEAQ (reference sequence). The V gene is TRBV7-9, the J gene TRBJ2-1; the match to TRBD1 covers 7 bases. The sequence was obtained from a man aged 30 to 39 with type 1 diabetes. Specimen: central memory CD4+ T cells from blood. As DNA, the CDR3 is TGTGCCAGCAGCTTGGAATTAGGTGACAGGGACAATGAGCAGTTCTTC. This codes for CASSLELGDRDNEQFF. The whole variable domain, remainder taken from reference TRBV7-9 and TRBJ2-1, is DTGVSQNPRHKITKRGQNVTFRCDPISEHNRLYWYRQTLGQGPEFLTYFQNEAQLEKSRLLSDRFSAERPKGSFSTLEIQRTEQGDSAMYLCASSLELGDRDNEQFFGPGTRLTVL.